Listed below are T cell receptor beta chains from one sample, sequenced in a study of CD8 T cells in Susac syndrome. MiXCR, run by TCRdb on the immunoSEQ multiplex PCR reads, gives a single entry per CDR3 protein. The table records 150,000 to 200,000 distinct CDR3 sequences, roughly 95% of them present only once. Material for sequencing was CD4+ T cells from PBMCs. All receptors derive from a human donor with multiple sclerosis. Each CDR3 is given with its conserved first and last residue. Fields, in order: V gene, clone size, CDR3 length, J gene, D gene, CDR3 DNA, CDR3 protein. D genes are given only for firm matches. A clone size is listed for some rows: how often the clone was seen (once, few, many), or a class if it is expanded.

v_gene: TRBV18; abundance: -; len: 14; j_gene: TRBJ2-1; d_gene: -; CDR3nt: TGTGCCAGCTCACCAAGAGCGGATGACAATGAGCAGTTCTTC; CDR3aa: CASSPRADDNEQFF
v_gene: TRBV9; abundance: -; len: 12; j_gene: TRBJ1-1; d_gene: -; CDR3nt: TGTGCCAGCACCCTACCTGGGACTGAAGCTTTCTTT; CDR3aa: CASTLPGTEAFF
v_gene: TRBV28; abundance: once; len: 13; j_gene: TRBJ1-2; d_gene: -; CDR3nt: TGTGCCAGCACGCGACAGCTTATTGATGGCTACACCTTC; CDR3aa: CASTRQLIDGYTF
v_gene: TRBV20-1; abundance: -; len: 12; j_gene: TRBJ2-2; d_gene: -; CDR3nt: TGCAGTGCCCACACCCCGACCGGGGAGCTGTTTTTT; CDR3aa: CSAHTPTGELFF
v_gene: TRBV20-1; abundance: -; len: 12; j_gene: TRBJ2-5; d_gene: TRBD2; CDR3nt: TGCATGGCTGGGGGGGGCCAAGAGACCCAGTACTTC; CDR3aa: CMAGGGQETQYF
v_gene: TRBV11-2; abundance: -; len: 17; j_gene: TRBJ2-7; d_gene: TRBD1; CDR3nt: TGTGCCAGCAGCACCCCCCAGTACAGGGGGCGCCGGTACGAGCAGTACTTC; CDR3aa: CASSTPQYRGRRYEQYF
v_gene: TRBV7-9; abundance: -; len: 17; j_gene: TRBJ2-7; d_gene: -; CDR3nt: TGTGCCAGCAGCCCCCCCTCGGTAGGGAGAAGGAGCTACGAGCAGTACTTC; CDR3aa: CASSPPSVGRRSYEQYF
v_gene: TRBV4-3; abundance: -; len: 19; j_gene: TRBJ2-3; d_gene: -; CDR3nt: TGCGCCAGCAGCCAAGAGTGGGGCCCCCGCGGAGGGCCCACAGATACGCAGTATTTT; CDR3aa: CASSQEWGPRGGPTDTQYF
v_gene: TRBV15; abundance: -; len: 15; j_gene: TRBJ1-4; d_gene: TRBD1; CDR3nt: TGTGCCACCAGGGCTCGACAGGGGCCTAATGAAAAACTGTTTTTT; CDR3aa: CATRARQGPNEKLFF
v_gene: TRBV7-8; abundance: -; len: 15; j_gene: TRBJ2-5; d_gene: -; CDR3nt: TGTGCCAGCAGCAAAGACCCTAGCGAGTGGGAGACCCAGTACTTC; CDR3aa: CASSKDPSEWETQYF